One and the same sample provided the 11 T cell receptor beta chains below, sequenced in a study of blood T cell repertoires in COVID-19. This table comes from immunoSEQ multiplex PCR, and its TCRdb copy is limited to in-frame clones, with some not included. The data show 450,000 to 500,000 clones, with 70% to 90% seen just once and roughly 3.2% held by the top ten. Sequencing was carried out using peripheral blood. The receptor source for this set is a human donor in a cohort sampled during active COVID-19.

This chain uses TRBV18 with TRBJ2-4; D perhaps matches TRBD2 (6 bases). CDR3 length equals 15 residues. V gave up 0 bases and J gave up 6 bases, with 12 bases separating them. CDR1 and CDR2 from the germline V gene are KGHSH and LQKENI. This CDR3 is CASSPPEGQRNIQYF. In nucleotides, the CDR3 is TGTGCCAGCTCACCACCGGAGGGGCAGAGAAACATTCAGTACTTC.

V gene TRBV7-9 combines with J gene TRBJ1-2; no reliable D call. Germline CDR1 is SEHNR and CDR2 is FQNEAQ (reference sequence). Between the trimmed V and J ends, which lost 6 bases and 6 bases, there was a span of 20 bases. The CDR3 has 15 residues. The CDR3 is CASSFAATLGDGYTF. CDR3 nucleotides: TGTGCCAGCAGTTTCGCAGCTACGCTAGGAGATGGCTACACCTTC.

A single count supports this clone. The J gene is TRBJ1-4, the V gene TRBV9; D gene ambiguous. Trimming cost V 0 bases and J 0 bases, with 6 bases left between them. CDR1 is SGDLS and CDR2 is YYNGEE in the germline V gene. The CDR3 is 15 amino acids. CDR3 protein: CASSVAFATNEKLFF. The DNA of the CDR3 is TGTGCCAGCAGCGTAGCGTTTGCAACTAATGAAAAACTGTTTTTT.

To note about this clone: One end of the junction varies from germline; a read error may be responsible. The CDR3 loop is CASSQLAGPYNEQFF. CDR3 nucleotides: TGTGCTAGCAGCCAACTAGCGGGCCCCTACAATGAGCAGTTCTTC. This chain uses TRBV7-7 with TRBJ2-1, with TRBD2 matching over 9 bases. CDR1 SSHAT and CDR2 FNYEAQ come from the germline V gene (reference sequence). The CDR3 is 15 residues long.

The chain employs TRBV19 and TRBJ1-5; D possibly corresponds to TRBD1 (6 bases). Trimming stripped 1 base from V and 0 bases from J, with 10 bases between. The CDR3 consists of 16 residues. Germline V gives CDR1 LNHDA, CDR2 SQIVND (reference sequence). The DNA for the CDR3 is TGTGCCAGTAGTATAGTTGGGGGACATAGCAATCAGCCCCAGCATTTT. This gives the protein CASSIVGGHSNQPQHF.

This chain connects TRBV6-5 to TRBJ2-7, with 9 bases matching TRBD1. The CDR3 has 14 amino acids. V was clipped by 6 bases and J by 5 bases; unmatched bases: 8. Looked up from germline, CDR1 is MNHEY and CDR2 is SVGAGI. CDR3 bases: TGTGCCAGCAGGTCCGGGACAGGGTTACACGAGCAGTACTTC. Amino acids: CASRSGTGLHEQYF.

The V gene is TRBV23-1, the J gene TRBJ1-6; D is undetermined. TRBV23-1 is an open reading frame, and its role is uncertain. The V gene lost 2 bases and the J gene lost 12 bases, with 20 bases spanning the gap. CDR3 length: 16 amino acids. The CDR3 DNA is TGCGCCAGCAGTCAAGAGAGGAATAGGAATTTTGGACCCCTCCACTTT. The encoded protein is CASSQERNRNFGPLHF.

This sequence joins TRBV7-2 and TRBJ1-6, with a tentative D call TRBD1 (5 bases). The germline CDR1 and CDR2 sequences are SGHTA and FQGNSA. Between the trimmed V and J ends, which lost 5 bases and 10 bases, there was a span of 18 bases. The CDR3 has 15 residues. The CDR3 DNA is TGTGCCAGCAGCGCCTTCACAGGTGTAGGGTCACCCCTCCACTTT. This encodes CASSAFTGVGSPLHF.

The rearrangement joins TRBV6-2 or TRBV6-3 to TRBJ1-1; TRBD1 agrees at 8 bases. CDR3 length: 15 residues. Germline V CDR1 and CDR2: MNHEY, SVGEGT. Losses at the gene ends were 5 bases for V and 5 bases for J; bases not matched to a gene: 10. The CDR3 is CASSRVGQGGTEAFF. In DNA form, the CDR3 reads TGTGCCAGCAGTCGGGTCGGACAGGGAGGGACTGAAGCTTTCTTT.

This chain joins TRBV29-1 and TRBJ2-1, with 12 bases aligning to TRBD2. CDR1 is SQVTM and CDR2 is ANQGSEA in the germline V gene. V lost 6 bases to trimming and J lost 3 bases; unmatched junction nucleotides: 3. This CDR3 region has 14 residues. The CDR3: CSVRTSGVYNEQFF. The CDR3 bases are TGCAGCGTCCGGACTAGCGGGGTCTACAATGAGCAGTTCTTC.

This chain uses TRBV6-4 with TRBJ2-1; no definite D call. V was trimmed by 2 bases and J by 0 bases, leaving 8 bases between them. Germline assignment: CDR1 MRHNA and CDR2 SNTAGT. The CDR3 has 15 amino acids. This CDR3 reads CASSDSASSYNEQFF. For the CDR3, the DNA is TGTGCCAGCAGTGACAGCGCGAGCTCCTACAATGAGCAGTTCTTC.